This passage covers 3 T cell receptor beta chains from one sample sequenced in a study of cytomegalovirus exposure and HLA in healthy donors (dated by TCRdb to 2015 to 2018). The library was prepared using the immunoSEQ multiplex PCR assay. The multiplex PCR relied on a mix of 60 forward primers for TCR Vbeta segments and 13 reverse primers for TCR Jbeta segments. Held by TCRdb, this immuneACCESS table contains in-frame sequences only and omits some clones. Under half of the omission traces to an unresolved V gene where checked; the cause of the rest is unknown. This sample has some 190,000 clones in its table, and around 77% of those were observed once. The leading ten clones occupy roughly 1.6% of the sample. Sequencing was done on a sample of PBMCs. Source of these receptors: a woman younger than 35 in good health and CMV-seronegative.

This rearrangement joins TRBV5-4 to TRBJ1-1; D perhaps matches TRBD1 (5 bases). CDR1 and CDR2 (germline): SGHNT, YYREEE (reference sequence). The CDR3 runs 13 residues. Trimming cost V 5 bases and J 0 bases, with 8 bases left between them. The CDR3 DNA is TGTGCCAGCAGGGGCAGGGTGAACACTGAAGCTTTCTTT. This translates into CASRGRVNTEAFF.

The genes are TRBV7-9 and TRBJ1-2, with D perhaps TRBD1 (5 bases). Trimming took 5 bases from V and 6 from J, leaving 13 bases between them. Germline CDR1 SEHNR, CDR2 FQNEAQ (reference sequence). This CDR3 comprises 13 residues. CDR3 nucleotide sequence: TGTGCCAGCAGCGCAATCTGGGGGGATGGCTACACCTTC. Its protein product is CASSAIWGDGYTF.

The rearrangement uses TRBV12-5 and TRBJ1-1; D unresolved. V lost 1 base and J 1 base, leaving 16 bases between the germline ends. The length of the CDR3 is 17 residues. CDR1 LGHNT and CDR2 FRNRAP come from the germline V gene. For the CDR3, the DNA is TGTGCTAGTGGTTTGGCGCCCAAAGATACCGGGAACACTGAAGCTTTCTTT. Translation gives CASGLAPKDTGNTEAFF.